A single sample gave rise to the 3 T cell receptor beta chains below, sequenced in a study of shared clonotypes between healthy human individuals. The table came from immunoSEQ multiplex PCR; TCRdb's copy has only in-frame clones and leaves some out. Of around 1,100,000 clones listed, around 77% are singletons. The sequencing sample was made of memory CD4+ T cells from PBMCs. Specified subset: CD45RA-negative fraction. These receptors were collected from a man aged 18 to 29 in good health. Some clones in this sample may be carry-over from other donors' samples.

V gene TRBV19 combines with J gene TRBJ1-4, with D hard to call. V lost 4 bases, J lost 2 bases, and 8 bases lay in between. Germline V gives CDR1 LNHDA, CDR2 SQIVND (reference sequence). This CDR3 region has 14 residues. In DNA, the CDR3 is TGTGCCAGTAGTACCAGGTTTACTAATGAAAAACTGTTTTTT. This translates into CASSTRFTNEKLFF.

V is TRBV9 and J is TRBJ1-1; D not resolved. The CDR3 sequence is 13 residues long. The ends were cut back, 0 bases at V and 5 bases at J, with 8 bases in the middle. Germline V gene data show CDR1 as SGDLS and CDR2 as YYNGEE. Here the CDR3 DNA reads TGTGCCAGCAGCGTAGGACGTCAGACTGAAGCTTTCTTT. Amino acids: CASSVGRQTEAFF.

This clone has ten or more counts. The chain has TRBV7-8 and TRBJ2-2; D unresolved. Germline CDR1 is SGHVS and CDR2 is FQNEAQ. With 2 bases removed from V and 5 bases from J, the gap between germline ends came to 15 bases. The CDR3 covers 16 residues. As DNA, the CDR3 is TGTGCCAGCAGCTTATCACGGACGGAGCCGACCGGGGAGCTGTTTTTT. Its protein is CASSLSRTEPTGELFF.